The source of this T cell receptor beta chain is a study of blood T cell repertoires in COVID-19. Study as a whole: Material from acute and convalescent COVID-19 was sourced from the United States, Italy and Spain. T cells, B-cell-depleted T cells, or PBMCs supplied cDNA or gDNA.

Per the original methods: Using reference gene primer amplification, nucleated cell counts were estimated. TCRdb's table, derived via immunoSEQ multiplex PCR, lists solely in-frame clones and lacks some. That table gives V, J and clone size, and the DNA gave D and trimming. Among more than 65,000 clones listed, 79% were seen once. This clone was seen a single time. This CDR3 has 15 residues. Looked up from germline, CDR1 is LGHNA and CDR2 is YNFKEQ. The trim removed 1 base at V and 4 bases at J, leaving 1 base unmatched. Material: peripheral blood. This sequence was found in a man in his sixties with acute or convalescent COVID-19. This chain uses TRBV4-2 with TRBJ1-4, with 9 positions matching TRBD1. In DNA, the CDR3 is TGTGCCAGCAGCCAAGGGACAGGGGTTAATGAAAAACTGTTTTTT. Translation: CASSQGTGVNEKLFF.